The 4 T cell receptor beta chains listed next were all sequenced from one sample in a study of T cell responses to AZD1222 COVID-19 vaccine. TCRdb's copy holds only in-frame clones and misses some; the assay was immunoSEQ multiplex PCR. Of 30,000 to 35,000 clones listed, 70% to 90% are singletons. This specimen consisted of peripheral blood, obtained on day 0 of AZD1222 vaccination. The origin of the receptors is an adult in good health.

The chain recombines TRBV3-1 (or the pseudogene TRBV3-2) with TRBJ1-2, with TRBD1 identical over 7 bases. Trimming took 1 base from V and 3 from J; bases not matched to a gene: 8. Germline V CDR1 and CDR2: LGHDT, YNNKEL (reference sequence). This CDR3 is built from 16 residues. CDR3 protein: CASSQGPLGQYYGYTF. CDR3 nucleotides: TGTGCCAGCAGCCAAGGGCCGCTGGGACAGTACTATGGCTACACCTTC.

DNA of the CDR3: TGTGCCAGCGTCCAGATTATTAACACTGAAGCTTTCTTT. Amino acid sequence: CASVQIINTEAFF. This chain links TRBV28 with TRBJ1-1; unclear D gene. This CDR3 has 13 amino acids. Germline CDR1 is MDHEN and CDR2 is SYDVKM. With 8 bases removed from V and 2 bases from J, the gap between germline ends came to 12 bases. The full variable domain, completed using reference TRBV28 and TRBJ1-1, is DVKVTQSSRYLVKRTGEKVFLECVQDMDHENMFWYRQDPGLGLRLIYFSYDVKMKEKGDIPEGYSVSREKKERFSLILESASTNQTSMYLCASVQIINTEAFFGQGTRLTVV.

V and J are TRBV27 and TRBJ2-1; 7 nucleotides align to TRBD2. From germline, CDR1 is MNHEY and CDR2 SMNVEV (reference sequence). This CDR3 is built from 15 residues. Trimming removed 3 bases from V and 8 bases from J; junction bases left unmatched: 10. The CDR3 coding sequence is TGTGCCAGCAGTTTGAGCCGCGGGAGTGGCTATGAGCAGTTCTTC. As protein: CASSLSRGSGYEQFF.

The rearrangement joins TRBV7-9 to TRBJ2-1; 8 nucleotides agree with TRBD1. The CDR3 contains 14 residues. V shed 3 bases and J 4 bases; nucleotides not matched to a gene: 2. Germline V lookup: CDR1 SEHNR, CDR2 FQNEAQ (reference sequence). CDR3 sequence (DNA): TGTGCCAGCAGCTTTACAGGGGGGTACAATGAGCAGTTCTTC. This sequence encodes CASSFTGGYNEQFF.